These T cell receptor beta chains were read from a single sample in a study of graft-versus-host responses after intestinal transplantation. Repertoires were generated with immunoSEQ multiplex PCR, while TCRdb's copy carries only in-frame clones and drops some. The sample shows tens of thousands of clones, roughly 90% of them seen only once. This specimen consisted of PBMCs, obtained 98 days after intestinal transplantation. The receptors originated from a human patient who received an intestinal transplant, so some T cells may come from the graft donor. CDR3s include the opening cysteine and the closing phenylalanine or tryptophan. A D gene is named only where the DNA matches it firmly. Size tells how often a clone was seen (once, few, many) or the class of an expanded clone, and some rows leave it out.

j_gene	abundance	d_gene	v_gene	CDR3nt	CDR3aa
TRBJ1-1	.	.	TRBV7-6	TGTGCCAGCAGCTTAATGGGGAACACTGAAGCTTTCTTT	CASSLMGNTEAFF
TRBJ1-4	.	.	TRBV4-1	TGCGCCAGCAGCCAAGAGCAAGGGGGGATGAGGGTTTCGGTGACTAATGAAAAACTGTTTTTT	CASSQEQGGMRVSVTNEKLFF
TRBJ1-2	.	.	TRBV13	TGTGCCAGCAGCCCCTCCGGGGGTCGCCCATATGGCTACACCTTC	CASSPSGGRPYGYTF
TRBJ2-7	.	TRBD2	TRBV7-3	TGTGCCAGCAGCAAAGCGGGGGGGCTCGAGCAGTACTTC	CASSKAGGLEQYF
TRBJ1-5	few	.	TRBV6-5	TGTGCCAGCAGTTACTCTGGCAGGGGCAATCAGCCCCAGCATTTT	CASSYSGRGNQPQHF
TRBJ2-5	.	.	TRBV5-1	TGCGCCAGCAGCTTGGCATGGGCGGGACCAACCTCATCAGAGACCCAGTACTTC	CASSLAWAGPTSSETQYF
TRBJ2-5	once	TRBD2	TRBV6-6	TGTGCCAGCACCTCGACTAGCCAGATTAAAGAGACCCAGTACTTC	CASTSTSQIKETQYF
TRBJ2-5	once	.	TRBV28	TGTGCCAGCAGTCCTCGGACCCTCCAAGAGACCCAGTACTTC	CASSPRTLQETQYF
TRBJ1-2	.	TRBD1	TRBV28	TGTGCCAGCAGACCGACAGGGAACTATGGCTACACCTTC	CASRPTGNYGYTF
TRBJ2-2	.	TRBD2	TRBV29-1	TGCAGCGCTCGGACTAGCGTCCTCGGGGAGCTGTTTTTT	CSARTSVLGELFF
TRBJ1-1	.	.	TRBV27	TGTGCCAGCAGTTTAGGGGGGATGAACACTGAAGCTTTCTTT	CASSLGGMNTEAFF
TRBJ1-2	.	TRBD1	TRBV6-1	TGTGCCAGCAGTGAAGTGGGGGGACAGGGCTTCTATGGCTACACCTTC	CASSEVGGQGFYGYTF
TRBJ1-3	.	.	TRBV9	TGTGCCAGCAGCGTAGGGAACAGACTCTTCTCTGGAAACACCATATATTTT	CASSVGNRLFSGNTIYF
TRBJ2-1	once	TRBD2	TRBV28	TGTGCCAGTTCCCTAGCGGGAGAGATCAATGAGCAGTTCTTC	CASSLAGEINEQFF
TRBJ2-3	.	.	TRBV6-5	TGTGCCAGCAGTGCTTTATCAGGGAGCACAGATACGCAGTATTTT	CASSALSGSTDTQYF
TRBJ2-6	.	.	TRBV4-1	TGCGCCAGCAGCCAAGAGTGGACGGCTGGGGCCAACGTCCTGACTTTC	CASSQEWTAGANVLTF
TRBJ2-3	.	.	TRBV5-1	TGCGCCAGCAGCCTAAGCACAGATACGCAGTATTTT	CASSLSTDTQYF
TRBJ1-2	.	TRBD1	TRBV2	TGTGCCAGCAGTGGACAGGGGGCTAACTATGGCTACACCTTC	CASSGQGANYGYTF
TRBJ2-2	.	.	TRBV5-1	TGCGCCAGCAGCTTGGTGGGGAGGGGGTCCCTGCCCACCGGGGAGCTGTTTTTT	CASSLVGRGSLPTGELFF
TRBJ2-6	.	.	TRBV15	TGTGCCACCAGCAGCTATCCGGGCGGCGGTTCTGGGGCCAACGTCCTGACTTTC	CATSSYPGGGSGANVLTF
TRBJ1-2	.	TRBD1	TRBV30	TGTGCCTGGAGTCGTCGGACCGGGACAGTAAATGGCTACACCTTC	CAWSRRTGTVNGYTF
TRBJ2-7	.	TRBD1	TRBV29-1	TGCAGCGTTGAAGATCTAGGACAGGGTCATTCGTCCTACGAGCAGTACTTC	CSVEDLGQGHSSYEQYF
TRBJ1-2	.	.	TRBV6-1	TGTGCCAGCAGTGAAAGCCACTCTATGAGCTACACCTTC	CASSESHSMSYTF
TRBJ2-5	.	.	TRBV7-3	TGTGCCAGCAGCCCGATCCCGGCTAGCGCGGAGACCCAGTACTTC	CASSPIPASAETQYF
TRBJ2-1	.	TRBD2	TRBV19	TGTGCCAGTAAACTAGCGGGAGGGTATACCTACAATGAGCAGTTCTTC	CASKLAGGYTYNEQFF
TRBJ2-1	.	TRBD2	TRBV9	TGTGCCAGCAGCCCCTTCGGGGGGGCCTACAATGAGCAGTTCTTC	CASSPFGGAYNEQFF
TRBJ2-7	.	TRBD2	TRBV11-2	TGTGCCAGCAGTCCGACCGGGACTAGCGCCTACGAGCAGTACTTC	CASSPTGTSAYEQYF
TRBJ1-2	.	.	TRBV5-1	TGCGCCAGCAGTCCCGATCTGGGGGGCGCGAAGGACTACACCTTC	CASSPDLGGAKDYTF
TRBJ1-3	.	.	TRBV19	TGTGCCAGTACCGAGGGGGGGCTATTCTCTGGAAACACCATATATTTT	CASTEGGLFSGNTIYF
TRBJ2-2	.	.	TRBV28	TGTGCCAGCAGTTTTATGCAGGGGGGCGTCGGGGAGCTGTTTTTT	CASSFMQGGVGELFF
TRBJ2-1	.	.	TRBV7-3	TGTGCCAGCAGCTTAGCGCCCTTAGACGATGAGCAGTTCTTC	CASSLAPLDDEQFF
TRBJ1-2	few	.	TRBV6-5	TGTGCCAGCAGTTACAATCAGGGCGGGGGCTATGGCTACACCTTC	CASSYNQGGGYGYTF
TRBJ2-3	.	TRBD1	TRBV27	TGTGCCAGCAGTTTACATGCCGGGACAGGGAGGAGGAGCACAGATACGCAGTATTTT	CASSLHAGTGRRSTDTQYF
TRBJ1-5	.	.	TRBV5-4	TGTGCCAGCAGCCCGGGGCCCTATAGCAATCAGCCCCAGCATTTT	CASSPGPYSNQPQHF
TRBJ2-5	.	TRBD2	TRBV13	TGTGCCAGCAGCCCAGTCTCAGCTAGCGGGAGGCTTGGAGAGACCCAGTACTTC	CASSPVSASGRLGETQYF
TRBJ2-1	.	TRBD1	TRBV19	TGTGCCAGTAATTTTGAGACAGGGTGGTACAATGAGCAGTTCTTC	CASNFETGWYNEQFF
TRBJ1-2	.	.	TRBV18	TGTGCCAGCTCACTGGCATACTTCCGACAAACGTTCAACTATGGCTACACCTTC	CASSLAYFRQTFNYGYTF
TRBJ2-7	.	TRBD2	TRBV5-4	TGTGCCAGCAGCTTGGATGGCGGGAGGGCCGATGGTGAGCAGTACTTC	CASSLDGGRADGEQYF
TRBJ1-2	.	TRBD1	TRBV5-1	TGCGCCAGCAGCTACGGACAGGCGGGAGACGGCTACACCTTC	CASSYGQAGDGYTF
TRBJ1-2	.	TRBD1	TRBV28	TGTGCCAGCAGTTTAACTCCTCAACAGGGGGCAGGCTATGGCTACACCTTC	CASSLTPQQGAGYGYTF
TRBJ2-7	.	.	TRBV7-9	TGTGCCAGCAGCGGAACAGGCCGTCGCGGCGAGCAGTACTTC	CASSGTGRRGEQYF
TRBJ1-2	.	.	TRBV5-1	TGCGCCAGCAGCTTGGGGCAGGGCCATGGCTACACCTTC	CASSLGQGHGYTF
TRBJ2-5	.	TRBD2	TRBV5-1	TGCGCCAGCAGCCTACTAGCGGGAGGGAATGGCGAGACCCAGTACTTC	CASSLLAGGNGETQYF
TRBJ2-7	.	TRBD1	TRBV9	TGTGCCAGCAGCGTTTCAGGGGGCTCCAGCTACGAGCAGTACTTC	CASSVSGGSSYEQYF
TRBJ1-5	.	TRBD1	TRBV6-6	TGTGCCAGCAGTCAGAGGGGACAGGGGCATCAGCCCCAGCATTTT	CASSQRGQGHQPQHF
TRBJ2-5	.	.	TRBV2	TGTGCCAGCAAAGAACTGAGGCTAGCCGGCGAGACCCAGTACTTC	CASKELRLAGETQYF
TRBJ1-5	few	.	TRBV19	TGTGCCAGTAGTATAGAACCAGGGGATCAGCCCCAGCATTTT	CASSIEPGDQPQHF
TRBJ2-7	.	.	TRBV6-5	TGTGCCAGCAGTTCGACCTACGAGCAGTACTTC	CASSSTYEQYF
TRBJ2-5	.	.	TRBV10-2	TGCGCCAGCAGTAAAGGTGAGACCCAGTACTTC	CASSKGETQYF
TRBJ2-7	.	.	TRBV11-2	TGTGCCAGCAGCTTAGCGGGACAAGATACCTACGAGCAGTACTTC	CASSLAGQDTYEQYF
TRBJ1-6	.	.	TRBV18	TGTGCCAGCTCAGATGAGGGGGATCTGTCACCCCTCCACTTT	CASSDEGDLSPLHF
TRBJ2-7	.	.	TRBV6-1	TGTGCCAGCAGACCGGTCGGGGGCTTGTACGAGCAGTACTTC	CASRPVGGLYEQYF
TRBJ2-3	.	.	TRBV6-5	TGTGCCAGCAGCGAAACAGGTTATAGCACAGATACGCAGTATTTT	CASSETGYSTDTQYF
TRBJ2-2	.	.	TRBV27	TGTGCCAGCAGTTTATTTATGATCGGTACAGCCGGGGAGCTGTTTTTT	CASSLFMIGTAGELFF
TRBJ1-4	.	TRBD1	TRBV19	TGTGCCAGTAGTAGTAATCCGGGACAGTATAATGAAAAACTGTTTTTT	CASSSNPGQYNEKLFF